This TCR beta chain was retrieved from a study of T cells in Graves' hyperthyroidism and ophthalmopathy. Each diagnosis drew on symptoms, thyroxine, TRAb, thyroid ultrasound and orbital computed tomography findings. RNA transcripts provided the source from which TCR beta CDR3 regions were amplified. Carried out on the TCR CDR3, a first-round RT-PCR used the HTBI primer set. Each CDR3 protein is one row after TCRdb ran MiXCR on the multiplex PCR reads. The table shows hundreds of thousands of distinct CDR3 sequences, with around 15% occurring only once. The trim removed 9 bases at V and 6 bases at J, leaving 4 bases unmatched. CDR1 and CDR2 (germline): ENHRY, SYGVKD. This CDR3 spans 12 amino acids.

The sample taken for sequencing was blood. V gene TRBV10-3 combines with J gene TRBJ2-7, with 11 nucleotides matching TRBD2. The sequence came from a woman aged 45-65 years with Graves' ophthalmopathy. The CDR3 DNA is TGTGCCATAACTAGCGGGAGTTCCGAGCAGTACTTC. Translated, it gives CAITSGSSEQYF.